The 16 T cell receptor beta chains given below trace back to one sample, sequenced in a study of T cells expressing NK-cell markers (dated by TCRdb to the early 2020s). Libraries were made using 5' RACE. The instrument was an Illumina HiSeq 2000. With the reads reprocessed by TCRdb, a single entry stands for each CDR3 protein sequence and no DNA is reported. This sample's listing comprises under 600,000 distinct CDR3 sequences. Approximately 1.5% of the sample goes to the ten largest clones. The sequenced sample consisted of blood T cells: a sorted CD56 or NKG2C T cell subset, CD4+ or CD8+ T cells, or bulk PBMC T cells (not recorded which). These receptors originate from a woman in her forties or fifties in good health. Donor details come from another sample of the same person, matched by shared clones.

The chain employs TRBV27 and TRBJ1-5; the TRBD1 assignment by TCRdb is unverifiable without DNA. This CDR3 spans 16 amino acids. The V gene's germline CDR1 is MNHEY and CDR2 SMNVEV (reference sequence). The CDR3 protein is CASTNVLGQALQPQHF.

The rearrangement uses TRBV24-1 and TRBJ2-1; the TCRdb call, TRBD1, lacks DNA for checking. The germline gives CDR1 KGHDR, CDR2 SFDVKD. This CDR3 spans 13 amino acids. The CDR3 here is CATSVNRGSEQFF.

CDR3 in amino acids: CASSLGSAGTEAFF. The rearrangement links TRBV11-2 to TRBJ1-1. Germline V gene lookup returns CDR1 SGHAT and CDR2 FQNNGV. This CDR3 has 14 amino acids. Drawing the rest from reference TRBV11-2 and TRBJ1-1, the complete variable domain is EAGVAQSPRYKIIEKRQSVAFWCNPISGHATLYWYQQILGQGPKLLIQFQNNGVVDDSQLPKDRFSAERLKGVDSTLKIQPAKLEDSAVYLCASSLGSAGTEAFFGQGTRLTVV.

The V call is TRBV5-6, the J call TRBJ2-5; TCRdb lists TRBD2, though no DNA is available to test this call. Germline CDR1 reads SGHDT; CDR2 reads YYEEEE. The CDR3 is 14 amino acids. The CDR3 protein is CASSLAMEEETQYF.

The chain couples TRBV14 to TRBJ2-2; TCRdb reports TRBD2, a call that lacks DNA to check it against. CDR3 length equals 15 residues. CDR1 and CDR2 (germline): SGHDN, FVKESK. The CDR3 reads CASSARLVIGGELFF.

The chain couples TRBV7-3 to TRBJ2-3; the D gene TCRdb calls, TRBD2, cannot be checked with no DNA. The V gene's germline CDR1 is SGHTA and CDR2 FQGTGA. The CDR3 contains 14 residues. The CDR3 loop reads CASRGPGLTDTQYF.

The gene calls are TRBV20-1 and TRBJ1-2; absent DNA, TCRdb's TRBD1 call cannot be checked. Germline values: CDR1 DFQATT, CDR2 SNEGSKA (reference sequence). CDR3 size: 15 residues. CDR3 residues: CSARDSTGGASGYTF.

The chain employs TRBV24-1 and TRBJ1-1; TCRdb lists TRBD1, though no DNA is available to test this call. The length of the CDR3 is 14 residues. Germline CDR1 KGHDR, CDR2 SFDVKD. CDR3 loop: CATSDPGLWTEAFF.

J is TRBJ2-5 and V is TRBV5-1; TCRdb names TRBD2, which stays unverified in the absence of DNA. Per the germline V gene, CDR1 is SGHRS and CDR2 is YFSETQ. The CDR3 consists of 14 residues. Here the CDR3 reads CASSTSITSGTQYF.

The J gene is TRBJ2-4, the V gene TRBV5-1; absent DNA, TCRdb's TRBD1 call cannot be checked. Germline V lookup: CDR1 SGHRS, CDR2 YFSETQ. The CDR3 covers 20 residues. This CDR3 reads CASSLVSGVDMQKAKNIQYF. The variable domain in full, completed from reference TRBV5-1 and TRBJ2-4, reads KAGVTQTPRYLIKTRGQQVTLSCSPISGHRSVSWYQQTPGQGLQFLFEYFSETQRNKGNFPGRFSGRQFSNSRSEMNVSTLELGDSALYLCASSLVSGVDMQKAKNIQYFGAGTRLSVL.

V is TRBV12-3 or TRBV12-4 and J is TRBJ2-1; TCRdb proposes TRBD1, but this gene call is untestable without DNA. The CDR3 runs 12 residues. CDR3 amino acids: CASLRQYNEQFF.

CDR3 sequence reads: CSVVGGSNTEAFF. This rearrangement joins TRBV29-1 to TRBJ1-1; absent DNA, TCRdb's TRBD1 call cannot be checked. This CDR3 is 13 amino acids long. Germline V gene data show CDR1 as SQVTM and CDR2 as ANQGSEA. The full variable domain, rest sourced from reference TRBV29-1 and TRBJ1-1, is SAVISQKPSRDICQRGTSLTIQCQVDSQVTMMFWYRQQPGQSLTLIATANQGSEATYESGFVIDKFPISRPNLTFSTLTVSNMSPEDSSIYLCSVVGGSNTEAFFGQGTRLTVV.

The chain combines TRBV25-1 with TRBJ2-7; with no DNA, the TCRdb D assignment of TRBD1 cannot be verified. Germline CDR1 is MGHDK and CDR2 is SYGVNS. CDR3 length: 14 residues. CDR3 loop: CASSEGGPPYEQYF.

The V call is TRBV12-3 or TRBV12-4, the J call TRBJ2-3; TCRdb picks TRBD2, but there is no DNA to check that call. This CDR3 region has 17 residues. CDR3 residues: CASSFISGKVGTDTQYF.

The V and J genes are TRBV7-9 and TRBJ2-3; TCRdb proposes TRBD1, but this gene call is untestable without DNA. CDR3 size: 16 residues. Germline CDR1 reads SEHNR; CDR2 reads FQNEAQ (reference sequence). The CDR3 sequence is CASSSLFLGATDTQYF.

The CDR3 protein is CSARDPTIRGQYF. The V call is TRBV20-1, the J call TRBJ2-7. The germline gives CDR1 DFQATT, CDR2 SNEGSKA (reference sequence). The CDR3 loop spans 13 amino acids.